These 4 T cell receptor beta chains were sequenced from one sample in a study of molecular identifiers for immune sequencing clone quantification. TCRdb reprocessed the PCR reads via MiXCR and lists one record per CDR3 protein. Of more than 250,000 distinct CDR3 sequences listed, around 21% were seen once; the top ten hold over 0.7%. The sequenced material came from naive CD8+ T cells from blood, with Jurkat cell RNA spiked in. Indicated subset: FACS-sorted CD8+CD4-CCR7+CD45RA+ naive T cells. The receptors originated from a human donor in good health. Some libraries in this study had Jurkat cell RNA spiked in.

This clonotype was counted a few times. The V and J genes are TRBV27 and TRBJ1-1; D gene unclear. The CDR3 runs 18 residues. Trimming stripped 0 bases from V and 3 bases from J, with 20 bases between. Germline CDR1 and CDR2: MNHEY and SMNVEV (reference sequence). The CDR3 here is CASSLSPGAHGAYTEAFF. As DNA, the CDR3 is TGTGCCAGCAGTTTATCCCCAGGCGCCCATGGCGCGTACACTGAAGCTTTCTTT.

CDR3 DNA sequence: TGTGCCAGCAGTTCCGTCTATGGCACAGATACGCAGTATTTT. Translation: CASSSVYGTDTQYF. This rearrangement joins TRBV2 to TRBJ2-3; D unclear. V was pared by 5 bases and J by 1 base, with 10 bases between. The length of the CDR3 is 14 residues. Germline V gene lookup returns CDR1 SNHLY and CDR2 FYNNEI.

The V gene is TRBV11-2, the J gene TRBJ2-7, with 11 bases fitting TRBD2. V was clipped by 4 bases and J by 7 bases; unmatched bases: 12. Germline assignment: CDR1 SGHAT and CDR2 FQNNGV. The CDR3 totals 16 residues. The CDR3 region is CASSSKLLAGASEQYF. The CDR3 nucleotides read TGTGCCAGCAGCTCCAAATTACTAGCGGGAGCGAGTGAGCAGTACTTC.

This clonotype showed up many times. This chain's CDR3 is CASSPRTASYEQYF. The DNA of the CDR3 is TGCGCCAGCAGCCCCCGGACAGCTTCCTACGAGCAGTACTTC. This chain links TRBV4-1 with TRBJ2-7; TRBD1 is a possible D gene (6 bases). CDR1 and CDR2 from the germline V gene are MGHRA and YSYEKL. CDR3 length equals 14 residues. V lost 4 bases and J lost 1, with 11 bases in between.